Sequencing of this T cell receptor (beta chain) was carried out in a study of OX40 agonist ivuxolimab in advanced cancers. About the study: Across the patients, intravenous ivuxolimab was delivered every 2 weeks at 0.01 to 10 mg/kg. Patients enrolled in dose escalation were diagnosed with hepatocellular carcinoma, melanoma, renal cell or head and neck cancer. Points from the study as a whole: Blood T cells, both CD4+ and CD8+, expanded clonally by week 6 at 0.1 to 3.0 mg/kg.

Sequencing used immunoSEQ multiplex PCR; TCRdb keeps in-frame clones, though not all of them. The sample lists tens of thousands of clones, about 93% occurring once. As for this clone: Antigen: not known.

The CDR3 length is 19 residues. The sequences come from CD4+ or CD8+ T cells sorted from blood, collected in a trial of the OX40 agonist ivuxolimab. The V gene is TRBV21-1, the J gene TRBJ2-6; TRBD2, the table's D call, lacks a check against the DNA. TRBV21-1 is noted as a pseudogene. This receptor was identified in an adult with an advanced solid tumor such as melanoma, head and neck, liver or kidney cancer. CDR3 DNA sequence: TGTGCCAGCAGCAAACCCCCAAAGCCGAGAATCTCTGGGGCCAACGTCCTGACTTTC. It is translated as CASSKPPKPRISGANVLTF.